The entry that follows covers one TCR beta chain sequence. Its specificity is unknown. This specimen comes from a study of response to subunit inactivated influenza vaccine. Study-wide results and limits: Authors proposed each seasonal influenza vaccination draws in few new T cells.

The germline V gene encodes CDR1 SGHDT and CDR2 YYEEEE. This CDR3 is built from 18 residues. The trim removed 3 bases at V and 0 bases at J, leaving 14 bases unmatched. TCRdb re-called the RT-PCR reads with MiXCR, one entry per CDR3 protein. The data contain around 760,000 distinct CDR3 sequences, around 14% of them singletons. Sequencing was performed on PBMCs from blood, taken less than 15 days before vaccination. This clonotype was sampled from a man aged 50-60 years who received an inactivated influenza vaccine. V usage is TRBV5-6 and J usage is TRBJ1-2; TRBD1 aligns across 7 bases. The CDR3 region is CASSSYRDSALANYGYTF. DNA for the CDR3: TGTGCCAGCAGCTCATACCGGGACAGCGCATTAGCTAACTATGGCTACACCTTC.